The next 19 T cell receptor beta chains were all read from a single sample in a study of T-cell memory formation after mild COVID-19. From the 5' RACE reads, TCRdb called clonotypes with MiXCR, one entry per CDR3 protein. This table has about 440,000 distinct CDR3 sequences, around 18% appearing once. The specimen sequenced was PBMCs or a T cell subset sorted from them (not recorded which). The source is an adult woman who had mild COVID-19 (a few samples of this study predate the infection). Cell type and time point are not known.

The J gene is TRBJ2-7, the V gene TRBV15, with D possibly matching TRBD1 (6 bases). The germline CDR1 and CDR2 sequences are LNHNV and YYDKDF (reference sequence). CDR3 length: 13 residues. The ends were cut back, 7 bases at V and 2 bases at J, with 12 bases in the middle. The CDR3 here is CATNREYAYEQYF. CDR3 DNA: TGTGCCACCAACAGGGAGTACGCCTACGAGCAGTACTTC.

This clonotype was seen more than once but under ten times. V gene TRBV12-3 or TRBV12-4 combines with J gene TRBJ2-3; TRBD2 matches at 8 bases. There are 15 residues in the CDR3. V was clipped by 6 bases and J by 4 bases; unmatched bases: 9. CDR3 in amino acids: CASRDRGGAADTQYF. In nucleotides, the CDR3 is TGTGCCAGCAGGGACCGGGGGGGGGCGGCAGATACGCAGTATTTT.

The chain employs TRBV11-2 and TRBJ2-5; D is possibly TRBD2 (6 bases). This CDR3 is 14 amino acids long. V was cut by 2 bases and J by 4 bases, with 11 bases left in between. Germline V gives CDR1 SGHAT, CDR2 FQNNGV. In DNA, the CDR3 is TGTGCCAGCAGCTTATGGGGAGGAGGAGAGACCCAGTACTTC. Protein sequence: CASSLWGGGETQYF.

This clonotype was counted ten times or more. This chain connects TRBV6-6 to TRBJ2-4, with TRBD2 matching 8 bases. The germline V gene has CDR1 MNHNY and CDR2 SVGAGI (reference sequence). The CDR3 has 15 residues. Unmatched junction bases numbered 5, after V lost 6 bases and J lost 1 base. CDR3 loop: CASRRGEGAKNIQYF. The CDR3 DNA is TGTGCCAGCAGGCGGGGGGAAGGGGCCAAAAACATTCAGTACTTC.

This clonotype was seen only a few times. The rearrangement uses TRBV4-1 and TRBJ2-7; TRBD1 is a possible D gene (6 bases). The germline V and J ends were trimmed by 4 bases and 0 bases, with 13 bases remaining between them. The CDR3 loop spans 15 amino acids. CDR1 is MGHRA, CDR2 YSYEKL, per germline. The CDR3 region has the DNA TGCGCCAGCAGCCTTATCCGGGACATCTCCTACGAGCAGTACTTC. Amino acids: CASSLIRDISYEQYF.

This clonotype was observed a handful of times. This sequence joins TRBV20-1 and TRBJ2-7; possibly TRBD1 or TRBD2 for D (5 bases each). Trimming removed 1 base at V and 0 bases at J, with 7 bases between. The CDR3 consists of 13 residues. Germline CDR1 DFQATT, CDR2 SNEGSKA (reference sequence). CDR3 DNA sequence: TGCAGTGCTAGAGGGGGGATCTCCTACGAGCAGTACTTC. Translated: CSARGGISYEQYF.

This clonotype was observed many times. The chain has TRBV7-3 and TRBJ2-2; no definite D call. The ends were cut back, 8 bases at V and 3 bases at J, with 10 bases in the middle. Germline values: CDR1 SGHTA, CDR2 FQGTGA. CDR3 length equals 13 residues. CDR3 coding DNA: TGTGCCAGCGGCGCCAGTTACACCGGGGAGCTGTTTTTT. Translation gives CASGASYTGELFF.

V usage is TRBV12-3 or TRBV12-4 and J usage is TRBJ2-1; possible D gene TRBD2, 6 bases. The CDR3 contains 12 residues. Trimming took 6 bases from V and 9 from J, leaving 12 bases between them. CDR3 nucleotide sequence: TGTGCCAGCAGGGAGACTAGTCCTGAGCAGTTCTTC. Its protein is CASRETSPEQFF.

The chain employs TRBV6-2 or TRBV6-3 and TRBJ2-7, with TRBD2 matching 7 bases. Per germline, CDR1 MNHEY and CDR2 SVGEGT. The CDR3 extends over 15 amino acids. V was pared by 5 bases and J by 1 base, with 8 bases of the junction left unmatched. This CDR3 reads CASSRSGTLSYEQYF. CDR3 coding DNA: TGTGCCAGCAGTCGGAGCGGGACCCTATCCTACGAGCAGTACTTC.

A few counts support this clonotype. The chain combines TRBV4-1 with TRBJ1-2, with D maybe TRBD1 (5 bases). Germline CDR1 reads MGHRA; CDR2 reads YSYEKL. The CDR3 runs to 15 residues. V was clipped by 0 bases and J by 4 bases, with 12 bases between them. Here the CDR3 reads CASSQDEGLSYGYTF. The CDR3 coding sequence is TGCGCCAGCAGCCAAGATGAGGGGTTGAGCTATGGCTACACCTTC.

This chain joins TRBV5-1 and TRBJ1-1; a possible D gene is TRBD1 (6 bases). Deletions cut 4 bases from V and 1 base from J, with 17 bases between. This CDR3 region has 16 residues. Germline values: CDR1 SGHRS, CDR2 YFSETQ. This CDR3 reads CASSRGDRRGNTEAFF. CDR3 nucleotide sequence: TGCGCCAGCAGCAGGGGGGACCGGAGGGGGAACACTGAAGCTTTCTTT.

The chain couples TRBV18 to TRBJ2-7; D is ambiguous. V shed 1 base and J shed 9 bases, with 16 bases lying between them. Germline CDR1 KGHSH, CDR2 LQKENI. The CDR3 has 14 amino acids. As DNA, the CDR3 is TGTGCCAGCTCACCACGTAGGGCAGCCGGTGGGCAGTACTTC. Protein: CASSPRRAAGGQYF.

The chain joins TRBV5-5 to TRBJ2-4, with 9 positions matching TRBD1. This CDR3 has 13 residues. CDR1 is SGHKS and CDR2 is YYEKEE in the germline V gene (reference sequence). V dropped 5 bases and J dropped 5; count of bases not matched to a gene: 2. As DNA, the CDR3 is TGTGCCAGCAGGGGGACAGGGCAAAACATTCAGTACTTC. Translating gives CASRGTGQNIQYF.

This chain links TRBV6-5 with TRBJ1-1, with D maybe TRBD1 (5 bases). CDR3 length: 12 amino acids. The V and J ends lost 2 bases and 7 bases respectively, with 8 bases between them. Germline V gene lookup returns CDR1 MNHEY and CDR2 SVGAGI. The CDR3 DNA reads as TGTGCCAGCAGTTACCCTCAGGGTGAAGCTTTCTTT. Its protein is CASSYPQGEAFF.

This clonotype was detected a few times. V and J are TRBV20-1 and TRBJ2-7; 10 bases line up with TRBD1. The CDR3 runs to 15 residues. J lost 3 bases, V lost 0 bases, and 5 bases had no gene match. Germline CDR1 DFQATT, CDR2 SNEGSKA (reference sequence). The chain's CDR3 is CSAREIRTGGYEQYF. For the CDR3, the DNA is TGCAGTGCTAGAGAGATTAGGACAGGGGGCTACGAGCAGTACTTC.

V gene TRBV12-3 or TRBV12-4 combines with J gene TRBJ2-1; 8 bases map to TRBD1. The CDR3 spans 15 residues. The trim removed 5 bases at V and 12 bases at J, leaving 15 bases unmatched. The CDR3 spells CASSVRDRPSGAQFF. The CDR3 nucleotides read TGTGCCAGCAGTGTCCGGGACAGGCCCTCAGGGGCGCAGTTCTTC.

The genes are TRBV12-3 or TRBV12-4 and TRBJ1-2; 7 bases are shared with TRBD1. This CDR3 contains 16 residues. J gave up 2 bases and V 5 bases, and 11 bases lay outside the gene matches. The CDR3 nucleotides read TGTGCCAGCAGTCTATCTCGACAGGGCCAAAACTATGGCTACACCTTC. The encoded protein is CASSLSRQGQNYGYTF.

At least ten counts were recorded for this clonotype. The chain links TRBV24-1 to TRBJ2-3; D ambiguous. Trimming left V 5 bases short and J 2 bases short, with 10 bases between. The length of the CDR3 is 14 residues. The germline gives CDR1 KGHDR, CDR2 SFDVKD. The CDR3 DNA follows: TGTGCCACCAGTGCATCCACTGTCACAGATACGCAGTATTTT. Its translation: CATSASTVTDTQYF.

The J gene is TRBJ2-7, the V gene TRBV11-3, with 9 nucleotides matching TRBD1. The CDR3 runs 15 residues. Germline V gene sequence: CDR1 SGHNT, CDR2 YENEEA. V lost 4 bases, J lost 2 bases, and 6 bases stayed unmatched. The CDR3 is CASSWGTGSTYEQYF. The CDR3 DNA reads TGTGCCAGCAGCTGGGGGACAGGGAGCACCTACGAGCAGTACTTC.